This is a list of T cell receptor beta chains from one sample in a study of response to subunit inactivated influenza vaccine. TCRdb recomputed calls from the RT-PCR reads with MiXCR, one row per CDR3 protein. This sample carries some 480,000 distinct CDR3 sequences, 9.5% to 12% of them seen once, and the ten largest clones take over 9.5%. The source material was PBMCs from blood, sampled 35 to 45 days after vaccination. These receptors all stem from a man between 50 and 59 years old who received an inactivated influenza vaccine. Both conserved end residues are part of each CDR3. The D gene is left open where the match is weak. Where a row states a size, it is once, few, many or the class of an expanded clone; other rows omit it.

D | size | J | V | CDR3 | DNA
NA | few | TRBJ2-7 | TRBV11-2 | CASSQQYSYEQYF | TGTGCCAGCAGTCAACAGTACTCCTACGAGCAGTACTTC
NA | many | TRBJ1-1 | TRBV10-2 | CASSESSLAFF | TGCGCCAGCAGTGAGTCGAGTCTAGCTTTCTTT
NA | few | TRBJ2-5 | TRBV28 | CASSTVGGSEETQYF | TGTGCCAGCAGCACGGTTGGGGGTTCGGAAGAGACCCAGTACTTC
NA | few | TRBJ1-3 | TRBV29-1 | CSAQSGNTIYF | TGCAGCGCTCAATCTGGAAACACCATATATTTT
NA | NA | TRBJ2-6 | TRBV4-3 | CASSRETLGFTNSGANVLTF | TGCGCCAGCAGCCGAGAGACCCTGGGGTTTACGAACTCTGGGGCCAACGTCCTGACTTTC
NA | NA | TRBJ2-7 | TRBV24-1 | CATRGLSDEQYF | TGTGCCACCAGAGGACTTTCTGACGAGCAGTACTTC
TRBD1 | NA | TRBJ2-1 | TRBV7-6 | CASSLAPWGQGDLLEQFF | TGTGCCAGCAGCTTAGCTCCTTGGGGACAGGGGGACCTCTTGGAGCAGTTCTTC
NA | once | TRBJ2-3 | TRBV7-6 | CASSPRPRRAVADTQYF | TGTGCCAGCAGCCCCCGTCCTCGTAGGGCCGTTGCAGATACGCAGTATTTT
TRBD1 | many | TRBJ2-7 | TRBV5-6 | CASSLFFRGIAYEQYF | TGTGCCAGCAGCTTGTTTTTCAGGGGGATCGCCTACGAGCAGTACTTC
TRBD1 | NA | TRBJ2-7 | TRBV12-3/TRBV12-4 | CASSFTGQGFVQYF | TGTGCCAGCAGCTTTACGGGACAGGGGTTCGTGCAGTACTTC
NA | many | TRBJ2-2 | TRBV6-2/TRBV6-3 | CASSYRRTGELFF | TGTGCCAGCAGTTACCGTCGGACCGGGGAGCTGTTTTTT
NA | many | TRBJ2-7 | TRBV6-5 | CASSYLGGIHEQYF | TGTGCCAGCAGTTACCTAGGAGGGATCCACGAGCAGTACTTC
NA | NA | TRBJ1-6 | TRBV3-1 | CASRDRLNSPLHF | TGTGCCAGCAGGGACAGACTAAATTCACCCCTCCACTTT
NA | NA | TRBJ2-1 | TRBV6-6 | CASSLEGPGEQFF | TGTGCCAGCAGCCTGGAAGGGCCGGGTGAGCAGTTCTTC
TRBD2 | few | TRBJ2-5 | TRBV5-1 | CASSLASPGGLQETQYF | TGCGCCAGCAGCTTGGCTTCTCCGGGGGGGCTCCAAGAGACCCAGTACTTC
TRBD1 | few | TRBJ1-3 | TRBV6-5 | CASSYVGQGAPGNTIYF | TGTGCCAGCAGTTACGTGGGACAGGGGGCTCCAGGAAACACCATATATTTT
NA | few | TRBJ2-1 | TRBV6-2/TRBV6-3 | CASSRIGMGGYNEQFF | TGTGCCAGCAGCCGAATTGGAATGGGGGGCTACAATGAGCAGTTCTTC
NA | many | TRBJ2-3 | TRBV5-1 | CASSLHTDTQYF | TGCGCCAGCAGCCTACACACAGATACGCAGTATTTT
TRBD1 | few | TRBJ2-2 | TRBV10-3 | CAISDLGRGTGELFF | TGTGCCATCAGTGACCTCGGCAGGGGGACCGGGGAGCTGTTTTTT
TRBD2 | many | TRBJ2-1 | TRBV7-9 | CASGGGGYNEQFF | TGTGCCAGTGGCGGGGGGGGGTACAATGAGCAGTTCTTC
TRBD2 | many | TRBJ2-1 | TRBV20-1 | CSARRGVRLAGDNEQFF | TGCAGTGCTAGACGGGGCGTCAGGCTAGCGGGAGACAATGAGCAGTTCTTC
TRBD2 | NA | TRBJ2-1 | TRBV29-1 | CSVEGFIPPGLAGNEQFF | TGCAGCGTTGAAGGCTTTATCCCTCCGGGACTAGCGGGAAATGAGCAGTTCTTC
TRBD1 | NA | TRBJ1-6 | TRBV20-1 | CSARVTGESPLHF | TGCAGTGCTAGAGTTACAGGGGAATCACCCCTCCACTTT
NA | NA | TRBJ2-6 | TRBV20-1 | CSARGLISGANVLTF | TGCAGTGCTAGAGGATTAATCTCTGGGGCCAACGTCCTGACTTTC
NA | NA | TRBJ2-7 | TRBV28 | CASSFGTPLPEQYF | TGTGCCAGCAGTTTCGGGACACCCCTCCCCGAGCAGTACTTC
TRBD1 | many | TRBJ2-1 | TRBV7-9 | CASSPRDRGRRNNEQFF | TGTGCCAGCAGCCCTAGGGACAGGGGTCGCAGGAACAATGAGCAGTTCTTC
NA | once | TRBJ2-1 | TRBV7-9 | CASSLGTLLYNEQFF | TGTGCCAGCAGCTTAGGGACACTACTTTACAATGAGCAGTTCTTC